Below, 3 T cell receptor beta chains from the same sample are listed, as sequenced in a study of T cells in Graves' hyperthyroidism and ophthalmopathy. There were TCR beta CDR3 regions amplified from RNA transcripts. HTBI primers were the set used in a first-round RT-PCR of the TCR CDR3. MiXCR was run by TCRdb on the multiplex PCR reads, yielding one entry per CDR3 protein. Here the sample spans about 600,000 distinct CDR3 sequences, around 16% being singletons. The material sequenced was blood. These receptors originate from a woman aged 40 to 50 with Graves' ophthalmopathy.

This clonotype was recorded a few times. The rearrangement links TRBV6-1 to TRBJ2-7; 11 bases are a match to TRBD2. V was pared by 6 bases and J by 3 bases, with 10 bases of the junction left unmatched. The CDR3 is 16 amino acids. Looked up from germline, CDR1 is MNHNS and CDR2 is SASEGT. CDR3 residues: CASRLGLAGNLYEQYF. The DNA for the CDR3 is TGTGCCAGCAGACTCGGACTAGCGGGTAATCTCTACGAGCAGTACTTC.

CDR3 sequence reads: CASSLSPLQGTQETQYF. As DNA, the CDR3 is TGCGCCAGCAGCCTTAGTCCACTTCAGGGAACCCAAGAGACCCAGTACTTC. V is TRBV4-1 and J is TRBJ2-5; the D gene is possibly TRBD1 (5 bases). The CDR3 runs 17 residues. V was pared by 4 bases and J by 1 base, with 19 bases between. The germline CDR1 and CDR2 sequences are MGHRA and YSYEKL.

This chain joins TRBV2 and TRBJ2-3; 10 bases agree with TRBD2. The CDR3 runs to 15 residues. V gave up 5 bases and J gave up 4 bases; unmatched junction bases: 6. Per germline, CDR1 SNHLY and CDR2 FYNNEI. In DNA, the CDR3 is TGTGCCAGCAGTTGGGCTAGCGGGGGAGCAGATACGCAGTATTTT. This sequence encodes CASSWASGGADTQYF.